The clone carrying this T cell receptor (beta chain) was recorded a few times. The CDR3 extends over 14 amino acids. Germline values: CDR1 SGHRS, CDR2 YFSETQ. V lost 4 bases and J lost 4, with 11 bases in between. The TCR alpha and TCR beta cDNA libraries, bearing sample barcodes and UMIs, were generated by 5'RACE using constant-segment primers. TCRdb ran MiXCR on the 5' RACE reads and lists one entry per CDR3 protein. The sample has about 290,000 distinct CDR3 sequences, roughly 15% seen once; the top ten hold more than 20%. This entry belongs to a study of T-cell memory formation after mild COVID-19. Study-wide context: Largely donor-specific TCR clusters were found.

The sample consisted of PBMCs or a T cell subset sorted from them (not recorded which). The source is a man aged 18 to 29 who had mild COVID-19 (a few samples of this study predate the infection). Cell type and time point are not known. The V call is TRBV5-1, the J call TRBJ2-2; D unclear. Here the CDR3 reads CASSPDTLTGELFF. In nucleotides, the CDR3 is TGCGCCAGCAGCCCAGACACTCTCACCGGGGAGCTGTTTTTT.